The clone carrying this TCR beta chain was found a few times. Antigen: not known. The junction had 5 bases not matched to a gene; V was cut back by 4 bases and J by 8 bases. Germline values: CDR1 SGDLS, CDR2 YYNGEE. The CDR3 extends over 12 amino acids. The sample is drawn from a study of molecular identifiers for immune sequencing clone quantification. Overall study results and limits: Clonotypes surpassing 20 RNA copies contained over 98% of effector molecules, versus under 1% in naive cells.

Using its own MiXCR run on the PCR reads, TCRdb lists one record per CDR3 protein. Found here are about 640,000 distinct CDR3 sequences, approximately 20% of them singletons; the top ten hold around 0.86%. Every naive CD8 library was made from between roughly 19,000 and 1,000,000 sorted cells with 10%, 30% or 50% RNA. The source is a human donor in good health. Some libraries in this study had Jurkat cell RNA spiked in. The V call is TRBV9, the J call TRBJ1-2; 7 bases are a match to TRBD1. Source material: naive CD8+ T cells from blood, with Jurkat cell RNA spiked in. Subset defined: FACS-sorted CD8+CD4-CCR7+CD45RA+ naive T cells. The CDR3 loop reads CASSNRGGGYTF. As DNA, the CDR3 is TGTGCCAGCAGCAACAGGGGCGGGGGCTACACCTTC.